A single sample gave rise to the 15 T cell receptor beta chains below, sequenced in a study of blood T cell repertoires in COVID-19. Sequenced by immunoSEQ multiplex PCR; TCRdb stores in-frame clones only, minus some. The sample lists approximately 470,000 clones, roughly 90% seen once, with about 0.65% in the top ten. The sample consisted of PBMCs or T cells enriched from blood (not recorded which). All receptors come from a woman aged 18 to 35 who had recovered from COVID-19.

The chain carries TRBV19 and TRBJ2-7, with TRBD2 matching 13 bases. The CDR3 runs to 15 residues. J lost 2 bases, V lost 6 bases, and 4 bases had no gene match. Germline V gene sequence: CDR1 LNHDA, CDR2 SQIVND (reference sequence). CDR3 sequence (DNA): TGTGCCAGTAGCTGGACTAGCGGGGGTCCCTACGAGCAGTACTTC. As protein: CASSWTSGGPYEQYF.

The chain has TRBV21-1 and TRBJ1-1; no check of the table's D call, TRBD1, against the DNA was made. TRBV21-1 is tagged as a pseudogene. This CDR3 has 15 residues. The CDR3 DNA follows: TGTGCCAACCTGGGACAGGGAACGGGGGACACTGAAGCTTTCTTT. Translated, it gives CANLGQGTGDTEAFF.

The rearrangement uses TRBV5-1 and TRBJ1-2; 7 bases map to TRBD1. The ends lost 4 bases at V and 4 bases at J; junction bases unmatched: 10. Germline V CDR1 and CDR2: SGHRS, YFSETQ. CDR3 length: 15 residues. CDR3 in DNA: TGCGCCAGCAGCCCTAGAGGGGGCGTCCCCTATGGCTACACCTTC. Amino acids: CASSPRGGVPYGYTF.

A few counts support this clone. The chain links TRBV28 to TRBJ1-3; D is perhaps TRBD1 (6 bases). The ends were cut back, 4 bases at V and 4 bases at J, with 20 bases in the middle. CDR3 size: 17 residues. From germline, CDR1 is MDHEN and CDR2 SYDVKM. The CDR3 is CASSSPTGSSFGNTIYF. The CDR3 DNA reads as TGTGCCAGCAGTTCCCCGACAGGATCCTCTTTCGGAAACACCATATATTTT.

This rearrangement joins TRBV5-1 to TRBJ1-2; 11 bases agree with TRBD1. V was clipped by 4 bases and J by 2 bases; unmatched bases: 4. This CDR3 has 15 residues. Germline-derived CDR1 and CDR2 are SGHRS and YFSETQ. CDR3 DNA sequence: TGCGCCAGCAGCGCCGGGACAGGGGGGAACTATGGCTACACCTTC. Encoded protein: CASSAGTGGNYGYTF.

The J gene is TRBJ1-3, the V gene TRBV25-1, with 11 nucleotides matching TRBD1. The V segment lost 3 bases and the J segment 3 bases; nucleotides outside the gene matches: 7. Germline lookup yields CDR1 MGHDK and CDR2 SYGVNS. The CDR3 length is 17 residues. The CDR3 region has the DNA TGTGCCAGCAGTGATGGAGGGGACAGGGGGTATGGAAACACCATATATTTT. Its protein is CASSDGGDRGYGNTIYF.

The genes are TRBV4-2 and TRBJ2-7; TRBD2 aligns across 13 bases. V trimming: 4 bases; J trimming: 3 bases; junction bases outside the gene matches: 3. The CDR3 is made up of 15 amino acids. Germline lookup yields CDR1 LGHNA and CDR2 YNFKEQ. In DNA, the CDR3 is TGTGCCAGCAGCCCTGGACTAGCGGGGGACTACGAGCAGTACTTC. It encodes CASSPGLAGDYEQYF.

The rearrangement links TRBV19 to TRBJ2-7; TRBD1 matches at 7 bases. Germline V gene sequence: CDR1 LNHDA, CDR2 SQIVND (reference sequence). The CDR3 is 14 amino acids. The V segment lost 8 bases and the J segment 5 bases; nucleotides outside the gene matches: 12. The CDR3 spells CASSYTGEADEQYF. The CDR3 DNA reads as TGTGCCAGTTCCTATACAGGGGAAGCTGACGAGCAGTACTTC.

V is TRBV30 and J is TRBJ2-3; the D is unclear. Germline CDR1 and CDR2: GTSNPN and SVGIG (reference sequence). V dropped 0 bases and J dropped 1 base, with 5 bases sitting between them. CDR3 length: 13 amino acids. The CDR3: CAWSVEGTDTQYF. The CDR3 nucleotides read TGTGCCTGGAGTGTTGAGGGCACAGATACGCAGTATTTT.

As for this clone: At the DNA level, this CDR3 is encoded by other sequences in the same sample as well. The V gene is TRBV7-6, the J gene TRBJ2-3, with 8 positions matching TRBD2. The CDR3 covers 15 residues. Germline CDR1 is SGHVS and CDR2 is FNYEAQ. Trimming at V came to 1 base and at J to 1 base, leaving 1 base not matched to a gene. DNA of the CDR3: TGTGCCAGCAGCTTAGGCGGGGGGCGCACAGATACGCAGTATTTT. Translating it yields CASSLGGGRTDTQYF.

V gene TRBV28 combines with J gene TRBJ1-5, with 8 nucleotides matching TRBD1. The CDR3 covers 18 residues. Germline V gene data show CDR1 as MDHEN and CDR2 as SYDVKM. Trimming at V came to 5 bases and at J to 0 bases, leaving 12 bases not matched to a gene. CDR3 loop: CASSPDRDRRYSNQPQHF. The DNA of the CDR3 is TGTGCCAGCAGTCCCGACCGGGACAGGCGATATAGCAATCAGCCCCAGCATTTT.

The chain combines TRBV4-1 with TRBJ2-3, with TRBD1 matching over 7 bases. The CDR3 is 15 amino acids. After removal of 7 bases from V and 6 bases from J, the junction contained 13 bases not matched to a gene. Germline V gives CDR1 MGHRA, CDR2 YSYEKL. The CDR3 sequence: CASTTGVGRIDTQYF. Here the CDR3 DNA reads TGCGCCAGCACCACAGGGGTAGGGCGAATCGATACGCAGTATTTT.

The chain combines TRBV5-5 with TRBJ1-5, with TRBD1 identical over 8 bases. Germline V gene sequence: CDR1 SGHKS, CDR2 YYEKEE (reference sequence). The J segment lost 2 bases and the V segment lost 0 bases, leaving 4 bases of the junction unmatched. This CDR3 spans 16 amino acids. The CDR3 DNA follows: TGTGCCAGCAGCTTGGTGGCAGGGGGCGGCAATCAGCCCCAGCATTTT. Its translation: CASSLVAGGGNQPQHF.

The chain links TRBV29-1 to TRBJ1-2; a possible D gene is TRBD1 (5 bases). Trimming cost V 4 bases and J 7 bases, with 7 bases left between them. This CDR3 contains 10 residues. Germline values: CDR1 SQVTM, CDR2 ANQGSEA. DNA for the CDR3: TGCAGCGTTGGTCAGGGTGGCTACACCTTC. Residues: CSVGQGGYTF.

CDR3 region: CASSLAGMPSPTTEAFF. In nucleotides, the CDR3 is TGTGCCAGCAGCTTGGCCGGGATGCCCAGTCCAACCACTGAAGCTTTCTTT. The chain carries TRBV5-4 and TRBJ1-1; no reliable D call. Trimming removed 0 bases at V and 4 bases at J, with 19 bases between. The CDR3 has 17 residues. CDR1 and CDR2 (germline): SGHNT, YYREEE (reference sequence).